Following are 30 T cell receptor beta chains from one sample sequenced in a study of radiotherapy plus CTLA-4 blockade in lung cancer (dated 2018 in TCRdb). Libraries were built with the immunoSEQ multiplex PCR assay. In its TCRdb copy, this immuneACCESS table keeps in-frame sequences only and misses some clones. Where compared with another copy, unresolved V genes explain less than half of these, and the others have no known cause. This sample is represented by some 15,000 clones; 55% to 75% of them were singletons. Of the sample, about 53% falls within the top ten clones. This specimen was peripheral blood, taken from a patient treated with radiotherapy plus ipilimumab. These receptors came from a human donor with non-small cell lung cancer whose response to radiotherapy plus ipilimumab could not be evaluated.

For the CDR3, the DNA is TGTGCCAGCAGTGGCACAGTTGGCTACACCTTC. This encodes CASSGTVGYTF. This chain connects TRBV2 to TRBJ1-2; D is unresolved. The germline V and J ends were trimmed by 4 bases and 7 bases, with 7 bases remaining between them. Germline V gives CDR1 SNHLY, CDR2 FYNNEI. CDR3 length: 11 residues.

CDR3 residues: CASSRNSGGSWETQYF. CDR3 nucleotides: TGTGCCAGCTCAAGAAATAGCGGGGGATCCTGGGAGACCCAGTACTTC. The gene calls are TRBV18 and TRBJ2-5; 9 nucleotides agree with TRBD2. The germline gives CDR1 KGHSH, CDR2 LQKENI. The CDR3 covers 16 residues. After removal of 5 bases from V and 5 bases from J, the junction contained 12 bases not matched to a gene.

The J gene is TRBJ1-2, the V gene TRBV2, with no clear D. The V and J ends lost 5 bases and 5 bases respectively, with 12 bases between them. The CDR3 length is 13 residues. The germline CDR1 and CDR2 sequences are SNHLY and FYNNEI. As DNA, the CDR3 is TGTGCCAGCAGTCGGACGCGGGAGTATGGCTACACCTTC. Translated, it gives CASSRTREYGYTF.

The chain combines TRBV5-1 with TRBJ1-6; 7 bases fit TRBD1. Germline CDR1 and CDR2: SGHRS and YFSETQ. The ends lost 4 bases at V and 9 bases at J; junction bases unmatched: 10. The CDR3 loop spans 15 amino acids. CDR3 sequence (DNA): TGCGCCAGCAGCCGTGCGGGACAGCGAGGTTCACCCCTCCACTTT. Its translation: CASSRAGQRGSPLHF.

This sequence joins TRBV18 and TRBJ1-6, with D possibly being TRBD1 (6 bases). V lost 3 bases, J lost 0 bases, and 12 bases lay in between. The CDR3 spans 17 residues. Germline CDR1 is KGHSH and CDR2 is LQKENI. In DNA form, the CDR3 reads TGTGCCAGCTCACCTTTGACAGGCGGCTCCTATAATTCACCCCTCCACTTT. Translation: CASSPLTGGSYNSPLHF.

The chain uses TRBV7-2 and TRBJ1-2; 7 bases align to TRBD1. CDR1 and CDR2 from the germline V gene are SGHTA and FQGNSA. V shed 5 bases, J shed 4 bases, and the junction held 10 bases outside the gene matches. This CDR3 is built from 15 residues. The CDR3 is CASSLSTTGSYGYTF. CDR3 nucleotide sequence: TGTGCCAGCAGCCTTAGTACGACAGGGTCCTATGGCTACACCTTC.

The V and J genes are TRBV30 and TRBJ2-1; possibly TRBD2 for D (5 bases). Trimming cost V 0 bases and J 4 bases, with 10 bases left between them. CDR1 is GTSNPN and CDR2 is SVGIG in the germline V gene (reference sequence). The length of the CDR3 is 14 residues. CDR3 sequence (DNA): TGTGCCTGGAGTGTAGGAGGCGGGTACAATGAGCAGTTCTTC. Its protein product is CAWSVGGGYNEQFF.

This clone was counted between two and nine times. This chain uses TRBV7-9 with TRBJ1-1, with D hard to call. Trimming cost V 3 bases and J 4 bases, with 6 bases left between them. The CDR3 runs to 12 residues. Germline CDR1 reads SEHNR; CDR2 reads FQNEAQ (reference sequence). The CDR3 sequence is CASSLRVTEAFF. For the CDR3, the DNA is TGTGCCAGCAGCTTGAGGGTCACTGAAGCTTTCTTT.

This clone was counted only a few times. This chain links TRBV21-1 with TRBJ1-1. TRBV21-1 is marked as a pseudogene. This CDR3 region has 11 residues. Here the CDR3 DNA reads TGTGCCAGCAGGTCGGGAACTGAAGCTTTCTTT. Translation gives CASRSGTEAFF.

As DNA, the CDR3 is TGTGCCTGGAGTGTAGCGAATTCAGCCGGGGAGCTGTTTTTT. Its translation: CAWSVANSAGELFF. The V gene is TRBV30, the J gene TRBJ2-2; no clear D gene. CDR3 length equals 14 residues. V was shortened by 0 bases and J by 6 bases, with 11 bases between the two germline ends. The V gene's germline CDR1 is GTSNPN and CDR2 SVGIG (reference sequence).

V usage is TRBV7-2 and J usage is TRBJ2-1; 10 positions match TRBD1. CDR3 size: 15 residues. The trim removed 8 bases at V and 9 bases at J, leaving 13 bases unmatched. Germline CDR1 reads SGHTA; CDR2 reads FQGNSA. CDR3 coding DNA: TGTGCCAGCCGACCGAGGACAGGGGGTGTGCCTGAGCAGTTCTTC. Translating gives CASRPRTGGVPEQFF.

The chain combines TRBV5-4 with TRBJ1-3, with D perhaps matching TRBD1 (5 bases). Germline V lookup: CDR1 SGHNT, CDR2 YYREEE (reference sequence). This CDR3 is built from 14 residues. V lost 4 bases, J lost 4 bases, and 12 bases lay in between. Here the CDR3 reads CASSPRGSGNTIYF. CDR3 sequence (DNA): TGTGCCAGCAGCCCCCGGGGGTCCGGAAACACCATATATTTT.

The chain employs TRBV6-6 and TRBJ1-2; 12 nucleotides align to TRBD1. J was trimmed by 5 bases and V by 8 bases; bases with no gene match: 6. The CDR3 spans 14 residues. Germline-derived CDR1 and CDR2 are MNHNY and SVGAGI (reference sequence). CDR3 region: CASWGTGGGYGYTF. Written as DNA, the CDR3 is TGTGCCAGCTGGGGGACAGGGGGCGGATATGGCTACACCTTC.

This clone counts as medium-sized. The gene calls are TRBV5-4 and TRBJ2-2; 8 bases agree with TRBD2. Germline V gene lookup returns CDR1 SGHNT and CDR2 YYREEE (reference sequence). The CDR3 is 16 amino acids. V lost 5 bases and J lost 0; bases outside the gene matches: 6. The CDR3 loop is CASSTGGRANTGELFF. The CDR3 DNA is TGTGCCAGCAGTACGGGGGGGCGGGCGAACACCGGGGAGCTGTTTTTT.

The chain couples TRBV4-1 to TRBJ2-5, with TRBD2 identical over 12 bases. The last part of the DNA fits TRBJ2-7 better; the J call may be wrong. The CDR3 is 15 amino acids. In germline, CDR1 is MGHRA, CDR2 YSYEKL. Here the CDR3 DNA reads TGCGCCAGCAGTCCGGGACTAGCGGGCTCCTACGAGCAGTACTTC. This gives the protein CASSPGLAGSYEQYF.

This clone was observed a handful of times. The same CDR3 also results from other DNA sequences found in this sample. The chain recombines TRBV19 with TRBJ1-1; no clear D gene. The germline V gene encodes CDR1 LNHDA and CDR2 SQIVND (reference sequence). The CDR3 sequence is 13 residues long. V lost 0 bases and J 1 base, leaving 3 bases between the germline ends. The CDR3 loop reads CASSIDRNTEAFF. The CDR3 DNA is TGTGCCAGTAGTATAGACAGGAACACTGAAGCTTTCTTT.

This clone was observed a handful of times. The chain uses TRBV18 and TRBJ2-3; perhaps TRBD1 as D (6 bases). This CDR3 has 15 residues. Trimming took 0 bases from V and 6 from J, leaving 13 bases between them. The germline gives CDR1 KGHSH, CDR2 LQKENI. CDR3 in DNA: TGTGCCAGCTCACCACCTTCTCAGGGGTCTGATACGCAGTATTTT. It encodes CASSPPSQGSDTQYF.

Concerning this clone itself: This sample includes further DNA sequences coding for the same CDR3. The chain links TRBV7-9 to TRBJ1-2, with D hard to call. Trimming removed 1 base at V and 6 bases at J, with 6 bases between. Per the germline V gene, CDR1 is SEHNR and CDR2 is FQNEAQ (reference sequence). The CDR3 sequence is 12 residues long. The CDR3 DNA follows: TGTGCCAGCAGCTTAGGTACGGATGGCTACACCTTC. Encoded protein: CASSLGTDGYTF.

In its sample, this clone was seen a few times. The rearrangement joins TRBV2 to TRBJ1-4, with 11 bases lining up with TRBD1. Trimming at V came to 4 bases and at J to 7 bases, leaving 2 bases not matched to a gene. This CDR3 contains 14 residues. Germline-derived CDR1 and CDR2 are SNHLY and FYNNEI. The CDR3 here is CASSGTGGVEKLFF. DNA of the CDR3: TGTGCCAGCAGTGGGACAGGGGGCGTTGAAAAACTGTTTTTT.

The V gene is TRBV29-1, the J gene TRBJ2-1; TRBD2 matches at 7 bases. J lost 9 bases, V lost 5 bases, and 13 bases had no gene match. The germline V gene has CDR1 SQVTM and CDR2 ANQGSEA. The CDR3 is 14 amino acids. In DNA, the CDR3 is TGCAGCGTTCTCGCGGGGGAAATTCGGGGTGAGCAGTTCTTC. Translation gives CSVLAGEIRGEQFF.

In this sample, this clone turned up once. The rearrangement links TRBV6-1 to TRBJ1-2, with 7 bases aligning to TRBD1. The V gene end was trimmed by 6 bases and the J gene end by 3 bases; junction bases not matched to a gene: 10. The CDR3 runs to 15 residues. Germline assignment: CDR1 MNHNS and CDR2 SASEGT. CDR3 loop: CASRQGSGGYYGYTF. In DNA form, the CDR3 reads TGTGCCAGCAGACAAGGCTCAGGGGGATACTATGGCTACACCTTC.

This clone was recorded a few times. This chain joins TRBV21-1 and TRBJ1-4; the table's D call of TRBD1 was not tested on the DNA. TRBV21-1 is listed as a pseudogene. This CDR3 contains 14 residues. CDR3 sequence: CASSKAGVGEKLFF. The CDR3 DNA reads TGTGCCAGCAGCAAAGCAGGGGTGGGTGAAAAACTGTTTTTT.

Here the CDR3 DNA reads TGTGCCAGCCGACAGGGACCAGGCACAGATACGCAGTATTTT. This sequence encodes CASRQGPGTDTQYF. The chain employs TRBV2 and TRBJ2-3; TRBD1 matches 7 bases. Germline V lookup: CDR1 SNHLY, CDR2 FYNNEI. CDR3 size: 14 residues. The V segment lost 8 bases and the J segment 1 base; nucleotides outside the gene matches: 6.

The rearrangement links TRBV7-2 to TRBJ2-2; 9 nucleotides align to TRBD2. The CDR3 has 18 residues. V lost 2 bases, J lost 4 bases, and 11 bases stayed unmatched. Germline V gene sequence: CDR1 SGHTA, CDR2 FQGNSA. DNA of the CDR3: TGTGCCAGCAGCTTATCCCTTCAGCGGGGGGCCGTCACCGGGGAGCTGTTTTTT. Its translation: CASSLSLQRGAVTGELFF.

The chain carries TRBV30 and TRBJ2-2; D might be TRBD2 (6 bases). Trimming took off 8 bases at V and 0 bases at J, with 10 bases between the two ends. Germline assignment: CDR1 GTSNPN and CDR2 SVGIG (reference sequence). The CDR3 runs 13 residues. The CDR3 nucleotides read TGTGCCGGAGGGACGGCGAACACCGGGGAGCTGTTTTTT. It encodes CAGGTANTGELFF. Full variable domain (outside the CDR3, taken from reference TRBV30 and TRBJ2-2): SQTIHQWPATLVQPVGSPLSLECTVEGTSNPNLYWYRQAAGRGLQLLFYSVGIGQISSEVPQNLSASRPQDRQFILSSKKLLLSDSGFYLCAGGTANTGELFFGEGSRLTVL.

The chain is built from TRBV30 and TRBJ2-1; D possibly corresponds to TRBD2 (5 bases). This CDR3 has 12 residues. CDR1 and CDR2 (germline): GTSNPN, SVGIG (reference sequence). V gave up 0 bases and J gave up 9 bases, with 9 bases separating them. The CDR3 coding sequence is TGTGCCTGGAGTGTACTTGGAGGTGAGCAGTTCTTC. Translation gives CAWSVLGGEQFF. Together with reference TRBV30 and TRBJ2-1, the CDR3 gives the full variable domain: SQTIHQWPATLVQPVGSPLSLECTVEGTSNPNLYWYRQAAGRGLQLLFYSVGIGQISSEVPQNLSASRPQDRQFILSSKKLLLSDSGFYLCAWSVLGGEQFFGPGTRLTVL.

The CDR3 is CAWANYGGTEAEAFF. In DNA, the CDR3 is TGTGCCTGGGCTAATTATGGCGGGACAGAGGCTGAAGCTTTCTTT. The chain uses TRBV30 and TRBJ1-1, with TRBD1 matching 7 bases. CDR1 is GTSNPN and CDR2 is SVGIG in the germline V gene (reference sequence). V shed 5 bases, J shed 6 bases, and the junction held 15 bases outside the gene matches. This CDR3 region has 15 residues.

The chain has TRBV19 and TRBJ2-1; 10 bases align to TRBD1. Germline trimming cut 9 bases from V and 4 bases from J; bases unmatched to any gene: 9. Looked up from germline, CDR1 is LNHDA and CDR2 is SQIVND (reference sequence). The CDR3 loop spans 15 amino acids. The DNA for the CDR3 is TGTGCCAGCGCTCTCCCGGGACAGGGGTACAATGAGCAGTTCTTC. Translation: CASALPGQGYNEQFF.

The chain employs TRBV6-1 and TRBJ1-2; perhaps TRBD1 as D (5 bases). CDR1 is MNHNS, CDR2 SASEGT, per germline. There are 13 residues in the CDR3. The V end lost 11 bases, the J end lost 7 bases, and 20 bases lay between the germline ends. CDR3 residues: CALGSRPQGGYTF. In DNA, the CDR3 is TGTGCCCTCGGGTCGCGGCCCCAGGGTGGCTACACCTTC.

A note on this clone: The same CDR3 can be traced to other DNA sequences in this sample. V gene TRBV5-1 combines with J gene TRBJ2-2; D is possibly TRBD1 (5 bases). Per the germline V gene, CDR1 is SGHRS and CDR2 is YFSETQ. V was shortened by 2 bases and J by 5 bases, with 10 bases between the two germline ends. The CDR3 loop spans 14 amino acids. The CDR3 is CASSLGQSTGELFF. CDR3 coding DNA: TGCGCCAGCAGCTTAGGACAAAGTACCGGGGAGCTGTTTTTT.